These 18 T cell receptor beta chains were sequenced from one sample in a study of beta chain features in type 1 diabetes. These receptors' antigens are unknown. Study-wide findings and caveats: All four CD4+ subsets of Type 1 diabetes patients contained TCRB CDR3s that were moderately but significantly shorter.

Expressed TCRB transcripts were sequenced after all isolated RNA was converted to cDNA. The repertoire was sequenced with immunoSEQ multiplex PCR; TCRdb's copy has only in-frame clones and lacks some. The data hold about 160,000 clones, with roughly 8% observed a single time. The sequenced material came from central memory CD4+ T cells from blood. Receptor source: a woman in her thirties or forties with type 1 diabetes.

A few counts support this clone. The genes are TRBV7-2 and TRBJ1-2; no clear D gene. Germline CDR1 reads SGHTA; CDR2 reads FQGNSA. This CDR3 spans 15 amino acids. Trimming removed 5 bases from V and 0 bases from J, with 13 bases in between. The chain's CDR3 is CASSPDGLANYGYTF. DNA of the CDR3: TGTGCCAGCAGCCCCGATGGTTTAGCTAACTATGGCTACACCTTC.

V is TRBV9 and J is TRBJ1-2; D gene uncertain. The CDR3 contains 12 residues. Trimming removed 0 bases from V and 7 bases from J, with 7 bases in between. From germline, CDR1 is SGDLS and CDR2 YYNGEE. Here the CDR3 reads CASSVARAGYTF. For the CDR3, the DNA is TGTGCCAGCAGCGTAGCGCGAGCTGGCTACACCTTC.

The chain uses TRBV18 and TRBJ2-1; 7 bases agree with TRBD1. Trimming at V came to 0 bases and at J to 5 bases, leaving 4 bases not matched to a gene. This CDR3 region has 15 residues. CDR1 KGHSH and CDR2 LQKENI come from the germline V gene. This CDR3 reads CASSPPRGLNNEQFF. CDR3 bases: TGTGCCAGCTCACCACCTAGGGGGCTTAACAATGAGCAGTTCTTC.

This clone was counted only a few times. This chain connects TRBV7-9 to TRBJ1-1; 8 nucleotides line up with TRBD1. Looked up from germline, CDR1 is SEHNR and CDR2 is FQNEAQ (reference sequence). Trimming removed 3 bases from V and 7 bases from J; junction bases left unmatched: 10. The CDR3 covers 15 residues. CDR3 in amino acids: CASSLAGQGEGEAFF. As DNA, the CDR3 is TGTGCCAGCAGCTTGGCCGGACAGGGCGAAGGTGAAGCTTTCTTT.

The chain is built from TRBV19 and TRBJ1-2; 7 bases line up with TRBD1. Per the germline V gene, CDR1 is LNHDA and CDR2 is SQIVND (reference sequence). V lost 0 bases, J lost 8 bases, and 6 bases stayed unmatched. This CDR3 is built from 14 residues. The CDR3 loop is CASSIEEGALGYTF. CDR3 coding DNA: TGTGCCAGTAGTATAGAGGAGGGGGCGTTGGGCTACACCTTC.

The chain employs TRBV6-5 and TRBJ2-6; perhaps TRBD2 as D (5 bases). Trimming left V 8 bases short and J 0 bases short, with 11 bases between. The CDR3 covers 15 residues. CDR1 and CDR2 from the germline V gene are MNHEY and SVGAGI. The CDR3 is CASGRERSGANVLTF. CDR3 DNA: TGTGCCAGCGGGAGAGAACGCTCTGGGGCCAACGTCCTGACTTTC.

CDR3 sequence reads: CAISSGTGGDTQYF. The CDR3 region has the DNA TGTGCCATCAGTTCCGGGACAGGGGGCGATACGCAGTATTTT. The rearrangement uses TRBV10-3 and TRBJ2-3; 12 bases align to TRBD1. This CDR3 has 14 residues. Per the germline V gene, CDR1 is ENHRY and CDR2 is SYGVKD. V was clipped by 5 bases and J by 6 bases; unmatched bases: 3.

This clone occurred a few times. The V gene is TRBV19, the J gene TRBJ1-1; TRBD1 agrees at 10 bases. The trim removed 4 bases at V and 11 bases at J, leaving 13 bases unmatched. Germline loops: CDR1 LNHDA, CDR2 SQIVND (reference sequence). This CDR3 has 15 amino acids. CDR3 DNA sequence: TGTGCCAGTAGTACGTGGGACAGGGGAAACTCAGATGCTTTCTTT. It translates to CASSTWDRGNSDAFF. The full variable domain, completed using reference TRBV19 and TRBJ1-1, is DGGITQSPKYLFRKEGQNVTLSCEQNLNHDAMYWYRQDPGQGLRLIYYSQIVNDFQKGDIAEGYSVSREKKESFPLTVTSAQKNPTAFYLCASSTWDRGNSDAFFGQGTRLTVV.

In this sample, this clone turned up a few times. The rearrangement links TRBV5-4 to TRBJ2-5; the match to TRBD2 covers 8 bases. Trimming at V came to 3 bases and at J to 5 bases, leaving 6 bases not matched to a gene. The CDR3 runs to 14 residues. The V gene's germline CDR1 is SGHNT and CDR2 YYREEE (reference sequence). The CDR3 sequence: CASSSGTSEETQYF. As DNA, the CDR3 is TGTGCCAGCAGCTCCGGGACTAGTGAGGAGACCCAGTACTTC.

This clone occurred a few times. Relative to the germline gene, one junction end is altered; a read error may explain this. The CDR3 here is CASSFASGQETQYF. CDR3 bases: TGTGCTAGCAGCTTCGCTAGCGGACAAGAGACCCAGTACTTC. The chain carries TRBV7-7 and TRBJ2-5, with 7 bases identical to TRBD2. This CDR3 is built from 14 residues. CDR1 is SSHAT and CDR2 is FNYEAQ in the germline V gene (reference sequence).

This clone turned up a few times. The chain uses TRBV7-2 and TRBJ1-5; D is possibly TRBD1 (6 bases). The CDR3 runs to 17 residues. Per the germline V gene, CDR1 is SGHTA and CDR2 is FQGNSA. The ends were cut back, 4 bases at V and 1 base at J, with 17 bases in the middle. CDR3 protein: CASSSGGALGSNQPQHF. The CDR3 region has the DNA TGTGCCAGCAGCTCTGGGGGGGCCCTTGGCAGCAATCAGCCCCAGCATTTT.

With respect to this clone: This specimen includes other DNA sequences encoding the same CDR3. The V call is TRBV7-2, the J call TRBJ2-5, with 9 positions matching TRBD2. The CDR3 covers 14 residues. The germline V gene encodes CDR1 SGHTA and CDR2 FQGNSA. Losses at the gene ends were 5 bases for V and 5 bases for J; bases not matched to a gene: 6. CDR3 residues: CASSLGLAGETQYF. DNA for the CDR3: TGTGCCAGCAGCCTGGGACTAGCTGGGGAGACCCAGTACTTC.

This clone was detected only a few times. The rearrangement joins TRBV7-8 to TRBJ1-3; no firm D call. The CDR3 consists of 13 residues. Germline V gene sequence: CDR1 SGHVS, CDR2 FQNEAQ. The V end lost 5 bases, the J end lost 7 bases, and 12 bases lay between the germline ends. The CDR3 reads CASSRTDWNTIYF. CDR3 nucleotides: TGTGCCAGCAGCCGGACTGATTGGAACACCATATATTTT.

In this sample, this clone turned up a few times. The chain combines TRBV18 with TRBJ2-1; 9 bases map to TRBD2. This CDR3 is 18 amino acids long. V trimming: 3 bases; J trimming: 0 bases; junction bases outside the gene matches: 9. CDR1 is KGHSH and CDR2 is LQKENI in the germline V gene. CDR3 in amino acids: CASSPTLAGANSYNEQFF. The CDR3 DNA reads TGTGCCAGCTCACCCACACTAGCGGGTGCCAACTCCTACAATGAGCAGTTCTTC. Looking up the rest from reference TRBV18 and TRBJ2-1 gives the full variable domain: NAGVMQNPRHLVRRRGQEARLRCSPMKGHSHVYWYRQLPEEGLKFMVYLQKENIIDESGMPKERFSAEFPKEGPSILRIQQVVRGDSAAYFCASSPTLAGANSYNEQFFGPGTRLTVL.

This clone was counted a few times. The rearrangement joins TRBV7-6 to TRBJ1-1; D gene unclear. V was cut by 5 bases and J by 0 bases, with 13 bases left in between. Germline V lookup: CDR1 SGHVS, CDR2 FNYEAQ. The CDR3 totals 15 residues. For the CDR3, the DNA is TGTGCCAGCAGCCGGCCGGGATTGATGAACACTGAAGCTTTCTTT. It translates to CASSRPGLMNTEAFF.

The chain combines TRBV2 with TRBJ2-6, with D perhaps TRBD2 (6 bases). This CDR3 is 14 amino acids long. Germline-derived CDR1 and CDR2 are SNHLY and FYNNEI. Trimming removed 7 bases at V and 1 base at J, with 8 bases between. CDR3 region: CASNGGSGANVLTF. Here the CDR3 DNA reads TGTGCCAGCAACGGAGGGTCTGGGGCCAACGTCCTGACTTTC.

This clone was seen more than once but under ten times. V and J are TRBV28 and TRBJ2-1; TRBD1 matches 7 bases. Germline V gene lookup returns CDR1 MDHEN and CDR2 SYDVKM. The CDR3 contains 15 residues. The ends lost 4 bases at V and 5 bases at J; junction bases unmatched: 8. The CDR3 loop is CASSSRDSNDNEQFF. CDR3 nucleotide sequence: TGTGCCAGCAGTTCCCGGGACAGCAACGACAATGAGCAGTTCTTC.

This clone occurred a few times. The gene calls are TRBV7-2 and TRBJ2-3; the D gene is possibly TRBD1 (6 bases). CDR1 SGHTA and CDR2 FQGNSA come from the germline V gene. This CDR3 region has 13 residues. V shed 4 bases and J shed 4 bases, with 9 bases lying between them. The CDR3: CASSSPGADTQYF. The CDR3 nucleotides are TGTGCCAGCAGCTCTCCAGGGGCAGATACGCAGTATTTT.